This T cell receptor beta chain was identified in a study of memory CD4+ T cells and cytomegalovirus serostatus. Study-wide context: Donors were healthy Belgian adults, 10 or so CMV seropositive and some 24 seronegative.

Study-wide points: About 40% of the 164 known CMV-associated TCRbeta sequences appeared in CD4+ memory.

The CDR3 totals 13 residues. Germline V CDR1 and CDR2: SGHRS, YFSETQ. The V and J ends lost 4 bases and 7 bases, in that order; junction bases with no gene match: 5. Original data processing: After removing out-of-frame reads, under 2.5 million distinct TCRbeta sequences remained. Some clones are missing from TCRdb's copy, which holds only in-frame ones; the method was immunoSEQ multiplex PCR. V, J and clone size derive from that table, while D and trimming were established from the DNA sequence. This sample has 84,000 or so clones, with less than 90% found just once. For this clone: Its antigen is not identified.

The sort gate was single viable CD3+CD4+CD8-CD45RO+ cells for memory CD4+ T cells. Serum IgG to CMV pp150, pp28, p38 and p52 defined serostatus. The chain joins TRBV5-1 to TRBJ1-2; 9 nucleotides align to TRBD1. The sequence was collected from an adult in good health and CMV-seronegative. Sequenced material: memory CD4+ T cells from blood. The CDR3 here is CASSPGQGAGYTF. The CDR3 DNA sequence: TGCGCCAGCAGCCCGGGACAGGGTGCTGGCTACACCTTC. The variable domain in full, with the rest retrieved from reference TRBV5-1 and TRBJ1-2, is KAGVTQTPRYLIKTRGQQVTLSCSPISGHRSVSWYQQTPGQGLQFLFEYFSETQRNKGNFPGRFSGRQFSNSRSEMNVSTLELGDSALYLCASSPGQGAGYTFGSGTRLTVV.